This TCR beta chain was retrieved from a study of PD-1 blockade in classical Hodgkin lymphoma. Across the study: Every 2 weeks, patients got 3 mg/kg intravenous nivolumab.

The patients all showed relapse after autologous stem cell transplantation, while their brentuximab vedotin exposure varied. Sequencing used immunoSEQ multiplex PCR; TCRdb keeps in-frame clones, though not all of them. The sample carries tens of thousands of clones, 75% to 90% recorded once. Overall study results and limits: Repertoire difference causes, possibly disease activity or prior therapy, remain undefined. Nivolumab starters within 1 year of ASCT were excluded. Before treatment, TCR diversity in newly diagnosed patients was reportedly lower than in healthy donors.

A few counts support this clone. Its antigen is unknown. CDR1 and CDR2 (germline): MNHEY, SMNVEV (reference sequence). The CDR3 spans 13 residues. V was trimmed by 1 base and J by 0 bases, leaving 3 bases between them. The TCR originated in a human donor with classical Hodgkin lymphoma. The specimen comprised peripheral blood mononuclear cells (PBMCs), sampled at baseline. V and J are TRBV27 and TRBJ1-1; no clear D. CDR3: CASSLFLNTEAFF. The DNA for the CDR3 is TGTGCCAGCAGTTTATTTTTGAACACTGAAGCTTTCTTT.